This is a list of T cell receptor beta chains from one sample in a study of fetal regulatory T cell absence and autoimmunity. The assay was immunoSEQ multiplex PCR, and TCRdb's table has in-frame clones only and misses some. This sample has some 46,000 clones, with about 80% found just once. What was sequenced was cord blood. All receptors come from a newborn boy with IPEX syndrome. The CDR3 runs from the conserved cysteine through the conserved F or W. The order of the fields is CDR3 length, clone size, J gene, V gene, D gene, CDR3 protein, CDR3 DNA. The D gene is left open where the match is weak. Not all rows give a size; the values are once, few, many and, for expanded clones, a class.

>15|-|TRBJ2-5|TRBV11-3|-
CASSSLRGSAETQYF
TGTGCCAGCAGCTCCCTTCGGGGGTCGGCAGAGACCCAGTACTTC
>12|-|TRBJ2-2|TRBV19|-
CASSMFSGELFF
TGTGCCAGTAGTATGTTTTCCGGGGAGCTGTTTTTT
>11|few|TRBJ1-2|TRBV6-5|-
CASRQGGGYTF
TGTGCCAGCAGACAGGGTGGTGGCTACACCTTC
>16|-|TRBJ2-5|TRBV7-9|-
CASSHPSSSTQETQYF
TGTGCCAGCAGCCATCCCTCCTCTAGCACCCAAGAGACCCAGTACTTC
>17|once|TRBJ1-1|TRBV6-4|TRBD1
CASSEIGGTGENTEAFF
TGTGCCAGCAGTGAAATAGGGGGGACAGGAGAGAACACTGAAGCTTTCTTT
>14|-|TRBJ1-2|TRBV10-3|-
CAISESDRPSGYTF
TGTGCCATCAGTGAGTCCGACAGACCGAGCGGCTACACCTTC
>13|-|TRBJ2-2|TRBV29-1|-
CSVDRTNTGELFF
TGCAGCGTCGACAGGACGAACACCGGGGAGCTGTTTTTT
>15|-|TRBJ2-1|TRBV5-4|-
CASSPGQSSYNEQFF
TGTGCCAGCAGCCCCGGACAGAGCTCCTACAATGAGCAGTTCTTC
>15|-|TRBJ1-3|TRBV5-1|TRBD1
CASSSTGGSGNTIYF
TGCGCCAGCAGTTCGACAGGGGGCTCTGGAAACACCATATATTTT
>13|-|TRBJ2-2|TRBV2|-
CASSDTGAGELFF
TGTGCCAGCAGTGATACGGGGGCCGGGGAGCTGTTTTTT
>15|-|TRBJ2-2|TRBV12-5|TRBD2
CASGLLAGDTGELFF
TGTGCTAGTGGTTTACTAGCGGGAGATACCGGGGAGCTGTTTTTT
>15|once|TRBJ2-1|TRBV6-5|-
CASSRFGGGYNEQFF
TGTGCCAGCAGTCGATTCGGGGGCGGGTACAATGAGCAGTTCTTC
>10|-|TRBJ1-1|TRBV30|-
CAWSVQRPFF
TGTGCCTGGAGTGTACAGCGCCCTTTCTTT
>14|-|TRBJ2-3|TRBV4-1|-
CASSLPGDPDTQYF
TGCGCCAGCAGCCTTCCCGGGGACCCGGATACGCAGTATTTT
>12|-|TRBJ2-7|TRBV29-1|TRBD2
CSALGLVHEQYF
TGCAGCGCTTTGGGACTAGTCCACGAGCAGTACTTC
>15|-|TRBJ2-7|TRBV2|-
CASSEALDRTYEQYF
TGTGCCAGCAGTGAAGCGCTTGACAGGACCTACGAGCAGTACTTC
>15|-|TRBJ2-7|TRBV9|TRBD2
CASSVGGGTPYEQYF
TGTGCCAGCAGCGTAGGGGGGGGGACCCCCTACGAGCAGTACTTC
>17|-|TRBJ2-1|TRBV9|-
CASSVAPGSGSYNEQFF
TGTGCCAGCAGCGTGGCCCCCGGGAGCGGCTCCTACAATGAGCAGTTCTTC
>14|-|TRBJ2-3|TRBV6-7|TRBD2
CASSYTSGTDTQYF
TGTGCCAGCAGTTACACTAGCGGCACAGATACGCAGTATTTT
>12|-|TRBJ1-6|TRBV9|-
CASSVENSPLHF
TGTGCCAGCAGCGTAGAAAATTCACCCCTCCACTTT
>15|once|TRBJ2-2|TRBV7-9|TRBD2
CASGPSGSNTGELFF
TGTGCCAGCGGCCCTAGCGGGTCAAACACCGGGGAGCTGTTTTTT
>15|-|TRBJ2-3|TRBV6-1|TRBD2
CASSGRGGTTDTQYF
TGTGCCAGCAGTGGTCGGGGGGGGACCACAGATACGCAGTATTTT
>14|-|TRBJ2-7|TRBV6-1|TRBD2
CASTLAGDGYEQYF
TGTGCCAGCACCCTAGCGGGGGACGGATACGAGCAGTACTTC
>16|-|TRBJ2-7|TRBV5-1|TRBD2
CASSWPVAGGGYEQYF
TGCGCCAGCAGCTGGCCCGTAGCGGGAGGTGGCTACGAGCAGTACTTC
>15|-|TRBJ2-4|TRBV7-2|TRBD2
CASSAPWEGRDIQYF
TGTGCCAGCAGCGCCCCCTGGGAGGGCCGGGACATTCAGTACTTC
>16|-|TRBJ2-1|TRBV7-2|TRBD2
CASTSTTTSGFNEQFF
TGTGCCAGCACCTCAACCACGACTAGCGGGTTTAATGAGCAGTTCTTC
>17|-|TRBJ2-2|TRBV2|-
CASSAPLGGGNTGELFF
TGTGCCAGCAGTGCCCCCTTGGGAGGAGGGAACACCGGGGAGCTGTTTTTT
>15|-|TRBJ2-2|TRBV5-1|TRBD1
CASSPRQGKTGELFF
TGCGCCAGCAGCCCGAGACAGGGAAAGACCGGGGAGCTGTTTTTT
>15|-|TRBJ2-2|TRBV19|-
CASSIQGLPAGELFF
TGTGCCAGTAGTATTCAGGGGTTGCCGGCCGGGGAGCTGTTTTTT
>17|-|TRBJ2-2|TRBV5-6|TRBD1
CASSLTGTAISTGELFF
TGTGCCAGCAGCTTGACCGGGACAGCAATAAGCACCGGGGAGCTGTTTTTT
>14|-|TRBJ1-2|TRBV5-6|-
CASSLGQNLYGYTF
TGTGCCAGCAGCTTGGGGCAGAACCTCTATGGCTACACCTTC
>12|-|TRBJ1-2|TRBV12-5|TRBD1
CASGPGQGGYTF
TGTGCTAGTGGTCCCGGACAGGGGGGCTACACCTTC